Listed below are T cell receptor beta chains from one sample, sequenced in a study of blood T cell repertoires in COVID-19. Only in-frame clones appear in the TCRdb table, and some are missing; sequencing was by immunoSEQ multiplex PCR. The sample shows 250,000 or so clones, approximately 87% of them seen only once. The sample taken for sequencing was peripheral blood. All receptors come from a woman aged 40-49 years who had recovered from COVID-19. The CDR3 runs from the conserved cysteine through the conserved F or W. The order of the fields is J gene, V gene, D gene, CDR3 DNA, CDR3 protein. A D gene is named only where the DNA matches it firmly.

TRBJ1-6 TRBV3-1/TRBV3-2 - TGTGCCAGCAGCCTACGTGGCGGAAAATACAATTCACCCCTCCACTTT CASSLRGGKYNSPLHF
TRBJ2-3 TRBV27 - TGTGCCAGCAACCCAGGACAGTTTAGCACAGATACGCAGTATTTT CASNPGQFSTDTQYF
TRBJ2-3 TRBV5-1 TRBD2 TGCGCCAGCAGCTCTAGCGGGGGGGTAACAGATACGCAGTATTTT CASSSSGGVTDTQYF
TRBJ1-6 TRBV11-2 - TGTGCCAGCAGCCTAGAAACGCACGGGAATTCACCCCTCCACTTT CASSLETHGNSPLHF
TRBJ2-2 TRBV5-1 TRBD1 TGCGCCAGCAGCCCGACAGGGGGCGCGAGCACCGGGGAGCTGTTTTTT CASSPTGGASTGELFF
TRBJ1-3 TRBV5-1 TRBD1 TGCGCCAGCAGCCTGGGTCCAGGGGGCAACACCATATATTTT CASSLGPGGNTIYF
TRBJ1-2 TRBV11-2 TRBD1 TGTGCCAGCAGCTCAGGGGGCTTCTATGGCTACACCTTC CASSSGGFYGYTF
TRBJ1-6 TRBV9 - TGTGCCAGCACGCCTAGTGCGAGGCCCTCACCCCTCCACTTT CASTPSARPSPLHF
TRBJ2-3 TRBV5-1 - TGCGCCAGCAGCTGGACTCCCGAAGATACGCAGTATTTT CASSWTPEDTQYF
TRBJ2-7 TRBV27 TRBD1 TGTGCCAGCAGTTTTCTAGGGGGCAGTCCTGGGGAGCAGTACTTC CASSFLGGSPGEQYF
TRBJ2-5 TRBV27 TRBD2 TGTGCCAGCAGTTTACGGGGGAGGGGCGAAGAGACCCAGTACTTC CASSLRGRGEETQYF
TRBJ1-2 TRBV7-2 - TGTGCCAGCAGCTTGGGTGGGCAGGGCGACTATGGCTACACCTTC CASSLGGQGDYGYTF
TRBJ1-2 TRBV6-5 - TGTGCCAGCAGTAGGACACCTAACTATGGCTACACCTTC CASSRTPNYGYTF
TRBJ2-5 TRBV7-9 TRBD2 TGTGCCAGCAGCTCGACGGAGTGGGGGGGACGTGAGACCCAGTACTTC CASSSTEWGGRETQYF
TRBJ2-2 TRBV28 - TGTGCCAGCACTTATAAGACAACCTCCACCGGGGAGCTGTTTTTT CASTYKTTSTGELFF
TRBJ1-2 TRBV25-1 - TGTGCCAGCAGTGAATGGCAGGGGAAAGCCTATGGCTACACCTTC CASSEWQGKAYGYTF
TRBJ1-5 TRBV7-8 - TGTGCCAGCAGCTTACTTCCAGGGGTTTATAGCAATCAGCCCCAGCATTTT CASSLLPGVYSNQPQHF